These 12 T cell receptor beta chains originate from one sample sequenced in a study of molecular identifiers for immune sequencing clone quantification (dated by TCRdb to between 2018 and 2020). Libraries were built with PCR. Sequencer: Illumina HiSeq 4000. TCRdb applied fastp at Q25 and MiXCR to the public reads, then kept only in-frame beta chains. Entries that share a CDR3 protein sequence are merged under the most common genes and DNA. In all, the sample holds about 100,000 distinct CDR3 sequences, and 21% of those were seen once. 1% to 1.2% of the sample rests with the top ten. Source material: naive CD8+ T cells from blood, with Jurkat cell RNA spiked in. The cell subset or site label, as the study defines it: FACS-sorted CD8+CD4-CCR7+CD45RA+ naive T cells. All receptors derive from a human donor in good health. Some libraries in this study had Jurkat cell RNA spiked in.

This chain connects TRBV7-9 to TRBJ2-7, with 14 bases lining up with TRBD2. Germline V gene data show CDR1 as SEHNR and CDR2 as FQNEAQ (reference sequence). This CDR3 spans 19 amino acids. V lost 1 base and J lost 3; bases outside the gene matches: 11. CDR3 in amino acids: CASSLGVGTGTSGSYEQYF. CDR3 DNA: TGTGCCAGCAGCTTAGGTGTCGGTACCGGGACTAGCGGGAGCTACGAGCAGTACTTC.

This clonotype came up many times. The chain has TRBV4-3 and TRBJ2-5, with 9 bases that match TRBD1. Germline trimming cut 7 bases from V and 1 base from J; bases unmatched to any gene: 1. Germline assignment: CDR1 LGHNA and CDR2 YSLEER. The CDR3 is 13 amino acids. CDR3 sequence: CASKGQGQETQYF. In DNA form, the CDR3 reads TGCGCCAGCAAGGGACAGGGCCAAGAGACCCAGTACTTC.

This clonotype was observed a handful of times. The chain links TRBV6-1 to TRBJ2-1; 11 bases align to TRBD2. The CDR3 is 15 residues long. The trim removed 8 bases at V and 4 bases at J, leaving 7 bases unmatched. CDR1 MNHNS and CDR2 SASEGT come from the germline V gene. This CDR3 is CASGRLAGQYNEQFF. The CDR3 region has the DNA TGTGCCAGCGGAAGACTAGCGGGACAGTACAATGAGCAGTTCTTC.

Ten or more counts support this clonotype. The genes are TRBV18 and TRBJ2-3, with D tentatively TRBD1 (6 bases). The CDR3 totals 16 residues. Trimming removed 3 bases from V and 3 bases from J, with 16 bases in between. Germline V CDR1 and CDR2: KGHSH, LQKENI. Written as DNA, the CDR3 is TGTGCCAGCTCACCTGTCCCAGGGGACGAGACAGATACGCAGTATTTT. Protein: CASSPVPGDETDTQYF.

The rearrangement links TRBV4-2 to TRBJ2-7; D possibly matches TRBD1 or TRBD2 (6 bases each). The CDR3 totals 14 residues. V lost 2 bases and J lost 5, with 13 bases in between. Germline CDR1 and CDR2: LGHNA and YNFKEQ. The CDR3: CASSQFEGGNEQYF. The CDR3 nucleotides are TGTGCCAGCAGCCAATTTGAGGGGGGTAACGAGCAGTACTTC.

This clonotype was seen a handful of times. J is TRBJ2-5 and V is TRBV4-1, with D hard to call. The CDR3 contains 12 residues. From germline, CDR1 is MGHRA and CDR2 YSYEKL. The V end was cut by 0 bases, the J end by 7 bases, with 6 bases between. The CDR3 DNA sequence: TGCGCCAGCAGCCAAGATAGTCCGACCCAGTACTTC. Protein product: CASSQDSPTQYF.

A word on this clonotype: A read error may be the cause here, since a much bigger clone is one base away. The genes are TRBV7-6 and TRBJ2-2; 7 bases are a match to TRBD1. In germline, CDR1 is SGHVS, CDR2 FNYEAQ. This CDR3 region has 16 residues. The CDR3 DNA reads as TGTGCCAACAGCTACTCCGGGACAGAATGGGCCGGGGAGCTGTTTTTT. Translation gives CANSYSGTEWAGELFF.

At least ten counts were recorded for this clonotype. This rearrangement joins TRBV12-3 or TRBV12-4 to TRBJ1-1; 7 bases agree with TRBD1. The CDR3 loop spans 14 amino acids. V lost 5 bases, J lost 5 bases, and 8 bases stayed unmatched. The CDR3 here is CASSLQGRGTEAFF. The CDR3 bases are TGTGCCAGCAGTCTACAGGGGAGGGGAACTGAAGCTTTCTTT.

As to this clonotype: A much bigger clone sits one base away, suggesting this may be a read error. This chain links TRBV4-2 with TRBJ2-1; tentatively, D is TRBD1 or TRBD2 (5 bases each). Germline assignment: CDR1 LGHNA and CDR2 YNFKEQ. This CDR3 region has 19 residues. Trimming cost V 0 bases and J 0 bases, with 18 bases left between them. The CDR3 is CASSQEPTVGVPSYNEQFF. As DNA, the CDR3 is TGTGCCAGCAGCCAAGAACCGACAGTGGGGGTACCCTCCTACAATGAGCAGTTCTTC.

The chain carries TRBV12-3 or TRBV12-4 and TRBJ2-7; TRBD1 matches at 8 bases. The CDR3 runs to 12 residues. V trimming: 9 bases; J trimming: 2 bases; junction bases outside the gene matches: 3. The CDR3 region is CASSGGPYEQYF. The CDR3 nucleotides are TGTGCCAGTTCAGGGGGCCCCTACGAGCAGTACTTC.

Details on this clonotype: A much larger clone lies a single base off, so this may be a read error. The CDR3 DNA sequence: TGTGCCGCCAGTGACCCCGAAGGGGGCGGGAATGAGCAGTTCTTC. This gives the protein CAASDPEGGGNEQFF. The chain carries TRBV24-1 and TRBJ2-1; 7 bases fit TRBD1. Germline V CDR1 and CDR2: KGHDR, SFDVKD. The CDR3 length is 15 residues.

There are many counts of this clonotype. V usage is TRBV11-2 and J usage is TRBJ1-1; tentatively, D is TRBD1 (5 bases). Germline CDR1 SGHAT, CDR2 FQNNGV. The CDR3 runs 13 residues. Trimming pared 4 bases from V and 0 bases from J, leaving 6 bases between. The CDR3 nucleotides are TGTGCCAGCAGCTGGGGGATGAACACTGAAGCTTTCTTT. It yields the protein CASSWGMNTEAFF.